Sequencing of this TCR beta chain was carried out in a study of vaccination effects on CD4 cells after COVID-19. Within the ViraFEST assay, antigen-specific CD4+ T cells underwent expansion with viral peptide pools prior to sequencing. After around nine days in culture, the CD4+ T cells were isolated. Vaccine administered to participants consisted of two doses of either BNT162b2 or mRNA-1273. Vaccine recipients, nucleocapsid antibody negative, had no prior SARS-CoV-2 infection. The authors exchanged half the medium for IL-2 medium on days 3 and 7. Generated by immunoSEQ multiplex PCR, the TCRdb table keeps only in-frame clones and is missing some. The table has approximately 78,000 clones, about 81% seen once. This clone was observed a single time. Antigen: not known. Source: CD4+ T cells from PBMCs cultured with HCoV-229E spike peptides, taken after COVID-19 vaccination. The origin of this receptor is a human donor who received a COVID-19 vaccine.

The CDR3 region is CASSFLLAGQETQYF. As DNA, the CDR3 is TGTGCCAGCAGCTTCCTCCTAGCGGGGCAAGAGACCCAGTACTTC. This chain uses TRBV3-1 (or the pseudogene TRBV3-2) with TRBJ2-5; 9 bases are a match to TRBD2. The CDR3 consists of 15 residues. Looked up from germline, CDR1 is LGHDT and CDR2 is YNNKEL (reference sequence). V lost 5 bases, J lost 2 bases, and 6 bases stayed unmatched.